Each of the 20 T cell receptor beta chains below was sequenced from the same sample in a study of Graves' ophthalmopathy and Graves' hyperthyroidism. Amplified TCR beta CDR3 regions were obtained using RNA transcripts as template. HTBI primers served in a first-round RT-PCR, which a second-round multiplex PCR followed. TCRdb recomputed calls from the multiplex PCR reads with MiXCR, one row per CDR3 protein. Of around 50,000 distinct CDR3 sequences in the sample, around 48% were seen once. Material for sequencing was peripheral blood. The receptors originated from an adult man with Graves' ophthalmopathy.

This clonotype was counted at least ten times. The chain uses TRBV5-5 and TRBJ2-3; D perhaps matches TRBD2 (5 bases). CDR1 SGHKS and CDR2 YYEKEE come from the germline V gene (reference sequence). The CDR3 contains 15 residues. Deletions cut 0 bases from V and 2 bases from J, with 10 bases between. CDR3 DNA: TGTGCCAGCAGCTTGGCGGGGTTCTACACAGATACGCAGTATTTT. Protein sequence: CASSLAGFYTDTQYF.

A word on this clonotype: Germline and junction disagree at one end, which may indicate a read error. The chain uses TRBV7-9 and TRBJ1-5, with a tentative D call TRBD1 (5 bases). The CDR3 is 15 residues long. Germline CDR1 and CDR2: SEHNR and FQNEAQ (reference sequence). The CDR3 DNA is TGTGCCAGCAGTTTAGCAGGGTCTTGGGATCAGCCCCAGCATTTT. This codes for CASSLAGSWDQPQHF.

The chain carries TRBV6-6 and TRBJ2-3; D is ambiguous. The CDR3 is 15 amino acids. Trimming stripped 5 bases from V and 1 base from J, with 13 bases between. Germline CDR1 MNHNY, CDR2 SVGAGI (reference sequence). CDR3 sequence (DNA): TGTGCCAGCAGTGCACCTCCGGGTGGCACAGATACGCAGTATTTT. It codes for CASSAPPGGTDTQYF.

Of note for this clonotype: The final CDR3 position lacks the conserved phenylalanine or tryptophan, pointing to a likely read error. The chain joins TRBV2 to TRBJ2-7; TRBD1 or TRBD2 may be the D gene (5 bases each). Trimming cost V 7 bases and J 3 bases, with 22 bases left between them. The CDR3 totals 16 residues. Looked up from germline, CDR1 is SNHLY and CDR2 is FYNNEI. The CDR3 nucleotides are TGTGCCAGCATCCCCCAACCGGGACGGGGCGTCTACGAGCAGTACCTC. It specifies CASIPQPGRGVYEQYL.

The chain carries TRBV19 and TRBJ1-3; D gene ambiguous. The CDR3 loop spans 14 amino acids. Germline loops: CDR1 LNHDA, CDR2 SQIVND (reference sequence). Trimming took off 3 bases at V and 0 bases at J, with 6 bases between the two ends. The CDR3 spells CASSIGGSGNTIYF. CDR3 sequence (DNA): TGTGCCAGTAGTATTGGAGGCTCTGGAAACACCATATATTTT.

The chain uses TRBV20-1 and TRBJ1-1; TRBD1 is a possible D gene (6 bases). Germline CDR1 and CDR2: DFQATT and SNEGSKA (reference sequence). This CDR3 region has 11 residues. V gave up 6 bases and J gave up 4 bases, with 9 bases separating them. The CDR3 nucleotides are TGCAGTGCGGGGGCTGGCACTGAAGCTTTCTTT. It is translated as CSAGAGTEAFF.

A word on this clonotype: The CDR3 does not end in the conserved phenylalanine or tryptophan, so this is likely a read error. Because the CDR3's place on the DNA is in doubt, the DNA is left out and the CDR3 is given as listed by TCRdb. V gene TRBV5-1 combines with J gene TRBJ2-3. Counting both end residues, the CDR3 totals 12 amino acids. CDR1 is SGHRS and CDR2 is YFSETQ in the germline V gene. The chain's CDR3 is CASSLGTDTLYL.

This clonotype was found many times. This rearrangement joins TRBV5-1 to TRBJ2-3; D is undetermined. Between the trimmed V and J ends, which lost 0 bases and 1 base, there was a span of 9 bases. CDR1 SGHRS and CDR2 YFSETQ come from the germline V gene. This CDR3 contains 15 residues. This chain's CDR3 is CASSLGGSRTDTQYF. The CDR3, as DNA: TGCGCCAGCAGCTTGGGTGGCAGCCGCACAGATACGCAGTATTTT.

As concerns this clonotype: The junction shows a germline mismatch at one end, possibly a read error. This sequence joins TRBV9 and TRBJ1-6; D unclear. The CDR3 is made up of 13 amino acids. CDR1 is SGDLS and CDR2 is YYNGEE in the germline V gene. CDR3 in DNA: TGTGCCAGCAGCGTAGATCCGGTTGGAGCCCTTAGATTT. It translates to CASSVDPVGALRF.

The chain carries TRBV24-1 and TRBJ2-7; D possibly corresponds to TRBD2 (7 bases). The CDR3 length is 17 residues. V dropped 3 bases and J dropped 0 bases, with 17 bases sitting between them. In germline, CDR1 is KGHDR, CDR2 SFDVKD. This chain's CDR3 is CATSDKGGRTASYEQYF. CDR3 coding DNA: TGTGCCACCAGTGATAAGGGGGGGCGGACCGCCTCCTACGAGCAGTACTTC.

This chain uses TRBV5-4 with TRBJ1-2; D may be TRBD1 (6 bases). The CDR3 runs to 16 residues. Per the germline V gene, CDR1 is SGHNT and CDR2 is YYREEE (reference sequence). Trimming took off 1 base at V and 6 bases at J, with 19 bases between the two ends. CDR3 residues: CASSLSPGVSINGYTF. CDR3 DNA sequence: TGTGCCAGCAGCTTGTCTCCAGGGGTTTCCATCAATGGCTACACCTTC.

Turning to this clonotype: This likely comes from a read error, as the CDR3 has no conserved phenylalanine or tryptophan at its end. The chain uses TRBV12-3 or TRBV12-4 and TRBJ2-7; the match to TRBD2 covers 12 bases. Trimming cost V 6 bases and J 3 bases; bases outside gene matches: 3. The CDR3 is made up of 14 amino acids. In DNA, the CDR3 is TGTGCCAGCAGGGCGGGACTAGCGGGCTACGAGCAGTACCTC. Protein product: CASRAGLAGYEQYL.

J is TRBJ2-1 and V is TRBV6-1; D is possibly TRBD1 (6 bases). The germline V and J ends were trimmed by 6 bases and 4 bases, with 7 bases remaining between them. The CDR3 has 12 residues. From germline, CDR1 is MNHNS and CDR2 SASEGT. CDR3 coding DNA: TGTGCCAGCAGGGACAGATACAATGAGCAGTTCTTC. Its translation is CASRDRYNEQFF.

To note about this clonotype: At one end the junction does not follow the germline gene, possibly because of a read error. V gene TRBV12-3 or TRBV12-4 combines with J gene TRBJ2-5, with 10 bases identical to TRBD2. CDR3 length equals 12 residues. The CDR3: CAWGLALGTPYF. The CDR3 DNA reads TGTGCCTGGGGACTAGCGCTGGGAACCCCGTACTTC.

The rearrangement uses TRBV20-1 and TRBJ2-1; possibly TRBD1 or TRBD2 for D (6 bases each). The CDR3 runs to 15 residues. Germline V gene sequence: CDR1 DFQATT, CDR2 SNEGSKA (reference sequence). Trimming took off 6 bases at V and 4 bases at J, with 19 bases between the two ends. The CDR3 sequence: CSATTGGSGYNEQFF. CDR3 in DNA: TGCAGTGCCACCACCGGGGGCAGTGGATACAATGAGCAGTTCTTC.

V usage is TRBV22-1 and J usage is TRBJ2-2; the table's D call, TRBD2, has no DNA check behind it. TRBV22-1 is an annotated pseudogene. CDR3 length equals 18 residues. CDR3 in DNA: TGTCCCGGGAGCTGCTGTACTAGCGGGAGGGCCTTCACCGGGGAGCTGTTTTTT. This sequence encodes CPGSCCTSGRAFTGELFF.

Many counts were recorded for this clonotype. The chain has TRBV9 and TRBJ2-2; D is perhaps TRBD1 (6 bases). The CDR3 runs 15 residues. Germline V lookup: CDR1 SGDLS, CDR2 YYNGEE. V was clipped by 4 bases and J by 0 bases, with 10 bases between them. This CDR3 is CASSSGQPNTGELFF. The CDR3 DNA reads TGTGCCAGCAGCTCCGGACAGCCGAACACCGGGGAGCTGTTTTTT.

About this clonotype itself: The junction shows a germline mismatch at one end, possibly a read error. V and J are TRBV7-9 and TRBJ2-7; no clear D. Germline CDR1 reads SEHNR; CDR2 reads FQNEAQ (reference sequence). The CDR3 loop spans 14 amino acids. The CDR3: CVSNSLSGRREQYF. CDR3 sequence (DNA): TGTGTCAGCAACTCACTTTCGGGCCGGCGGGAGCAGTACTTC. Variable domain in full (rest from reference TRBV7-9 and TRBJ2-7): DTGVSQNPRHKITKRGQNVTFRCDPISEHNRLYWYRQTLGQGPEFLTYFQNEAQLEKSRLLSDRFSAERPKGSFSTLEIQRTEQGDSAMYLCVSNSLSGRREQYFGPGTRLTVT.

This chain links TRBV20-1 with TRBJ2-3; TRBD2 matches at 8 bases. The junction had 13 bases not matched to a gene; V was cut back by 0 bases and J by 11 bases. Germline assignment: CDR1 DFQATT and CDR2 SNEGSKA (reference sequence). This CDR3 is 15 amino acids long. In DNA form, the CDR3 reads TGCAGTGCTAGAGATCGGAGACTAGCGCTCAATGAGCAGTATTTT. Translating gives CSARDRRLALNEQYF.

This clonotype was recorded at least ten times. The rearrangement joins TRBV6-5 to TRBJ2-5; 7 nucleotides line up with TRBD2. After removal of 0 bases from V and 5 bases from J, the junction contained 9 bases not matched to a gene. Germline V lookup: CDR1 MNHEY, CDR2 SVGAGI. This CDR3 has 16 amino acids. CDR3 DNA sequence: TGTGCCAGCAGTTACTCGGGGCGGGGGAATTTGGAGACCCAGTACTTC. Translated, it gives CASSYSGRGNLETQYF.